The present entry profiles one T cell receptor (beta chain) with its context. What this receptor recognizes is not known. Per-base qualities were not stored, and no clone one base away is much larger. CDR1 and CDR2 were assigned from the germline V gene (reference sequence) as MNHEY and SMNVEV. Inclusive of the bounding cysteine and phenylalanine, the CDR3 is 12 residues long. The DNA shown is the 36-base CDR3, in frame from base 1. V loses 2 bases of germline sequence and J loses 5 bases, and the interval between the two ends is 7 bases. Participants in the prospective study were aged about 18 to 89 years, lived in under 30 United States geographic areas, and enrolled through a virtual design. In the prospective study, cohorts were assigned on the basis of participant-reported clinical history obtained from a screening survey and a study questionnaire. In the prospective study, mobile phlebotomists collected whole blood, serum and a nasopharyngeal or oropharyngeal swab from each participant. Prospective study participants could optionally give additional blood draws and questionnaires over an approximately two-month period. Prospective study blood samples were shipped either frozen or at room temperature before DNA extraction.

The data are from a study of blood T cell repertoires in COVID-19 (dated by TCRdb to 2020 to 2022). The study in broad terms: Samples covering the acute and convalescent phases of COVID-19 were provided by collaborators in the United States, Italy and Spain. The material from the prospective study consisted of cDNA or gDNA derived from T cells, B-cell-depleted T cells, or PBMCs. Samples came from the ongoing ImmuneRACE study (first 160 participants) plus 1,254 subjects from 6 global collaborators. The sample metadata nearly always contained a de-identified subject ID, COVID-19 status, age in years and sex. The repertoires were released in a freely available public database intended as a resource for research on the immune response to SARS-CoV-2. The dataset comprised deeply sampled blood TCRbeta repertoires from subjects exposed to, actively infected with, or recovered from COVID-19. Where HLA class I and class II types were available, the types were taken from metadata supplied by the sample provider, not from assay-based typing.

What the work shows at the level of the full study, not this receptor alone: How much clinical and demographic metadata was included differed by source and by participant, and the metadata was provided uncurated.

TCRbeta CDR3 regions were amplified from genomic DNA using the immunoSEQ Assay, a bias-controlled multiplex PCR. Per the authors' processing: The number of nucleated cells in each sample was estimated from the amplification of reference gene primers within the assay. To quantify the absolute abundance of each unique TCRbeta CDR3 rearrangement, sequence reads were collapsed and filtered. For each sample, productive Simpson clonality was calculated by taking the square root of Simpson's diversity index across productive rearrangements. What TCRdb holds here is the immuneACCESS table cut down to in-frame rearrangements. Part of the clones is not present; checked against another copy, under half of the missing clones reflect an unresolved V gene, and the others are unexplained. V and J calls and clone size follow that table, whereas D and trimming were derived from the DNA. Counted in this sample were around 190,000 clones; roughly 88% of them appeared once. The top ten clones comprise around 6% of the sample.

The source is a man in his forties with acute COVID-19. The chain joins TRBV27 to TRBJ2-7, with no confident D gene call. Sequences were obtained from PBMCs or T cells enriched from blood (not recorded which). The sequence in DNA is TGTGCCAGCAGTTTAGCAGGCAACGAGCAGTACTTC. Translation gives CASSLAGNEQYF.